This TCR beta chain was identified in a study of blood T cell repertoires in COVID-19. Study summary: Symptom resolution, clearance, or two negative PCRs marked the recovered donors of Cohort 3. Samples taken during acute and convalescent COVID-19 were collected in the United States, Italy and Spain.

In this sample, this clone turned up once. All enrollees were about 18 to 89 years old and from about 25 US areas. Cohort placement rested on clinical history that participants reported themselves. Produced via immunoSEQ multiplex PCR; TCRdb's table is partial and in-frame only. The sample carries 150,000 to 200,000 clones, 70% to 90% recorded once. From germline, CDR1 is LGHNA and CDR2 YSLEER. The trim removed 0 bases at V and 8 bases at J, leaving 16 bases unmatched. The CDR3 sequence is 18 residues long. The receptor was derived from a woman aged 40 to 50 in a cohort exposed to, infected with or recovered from COVID-19 (not recorded which). The chain is built from TRBV4-3 and TRBJ2-1, with 7 bases lining up with TRBD2. Sample: PBMCs or T cells enriched from blood (not recorded which). CDR3 sequence: CASSQDLPGLPSDYEQFF. CDR3 DNA sequence: TGCGCCAGCAGCCAAGATCTTCCGGGACTACCGTCGGACTATGAGCAGTTCTTC.